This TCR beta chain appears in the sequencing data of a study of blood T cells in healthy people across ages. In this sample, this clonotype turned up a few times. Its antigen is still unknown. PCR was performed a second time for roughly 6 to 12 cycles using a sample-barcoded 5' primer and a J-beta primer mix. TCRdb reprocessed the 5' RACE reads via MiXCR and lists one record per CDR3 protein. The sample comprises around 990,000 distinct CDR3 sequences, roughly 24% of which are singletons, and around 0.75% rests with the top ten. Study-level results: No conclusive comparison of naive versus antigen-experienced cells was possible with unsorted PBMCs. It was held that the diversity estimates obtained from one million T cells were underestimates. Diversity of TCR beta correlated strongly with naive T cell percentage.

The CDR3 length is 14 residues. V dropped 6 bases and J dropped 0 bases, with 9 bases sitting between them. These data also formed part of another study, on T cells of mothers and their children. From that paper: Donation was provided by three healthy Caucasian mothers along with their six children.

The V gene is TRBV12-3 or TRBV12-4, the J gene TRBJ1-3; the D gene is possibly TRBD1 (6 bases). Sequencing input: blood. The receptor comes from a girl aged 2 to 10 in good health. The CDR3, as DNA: TGTGCCAGCAGACAGGGTTACTCTGGAAACACCATATATTTT. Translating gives CASRQGYSGNTIYF.